This T cell receptor beta chain is drawn from a study of identical twins. Study outcomes and limitations: The conclusions drew on cross-sectional statistical analysis instead of tracking the same donors.

TCRdb passed the 5' RACE reads through MiXCR, listing each CDR3 protein once. The sample shows around 230,000 distinct CDR3 sequences, 5.5% to 7.5% of them seen only once. The CDR3 sequence is 15 residues long. CDR1 SGHAT and CDR2 FQNNGV come from the germline V gene. Trimming left V 4 bases short and J 4 bases short, with 16 bases between. About this clonotype itself: Its antigen remains unknown.

These data also formed part of another study, on T cells expressing NK-cell markers.

The chain employs TRBV11-2 and TRBJ2-5; TRBD2 might be the D (6 bases). This clonotype was sampled from a woman between 18 and 29 years old in good health. The sample comprised CD8+ T cells sorted from blood. The DNA of the CDR3 is TGTGCCAGCAGCTCCGAGGCGGGGATTGGAGAGACCCAGTACTTC. Its protein product is CASSSEAGIGETQYF.